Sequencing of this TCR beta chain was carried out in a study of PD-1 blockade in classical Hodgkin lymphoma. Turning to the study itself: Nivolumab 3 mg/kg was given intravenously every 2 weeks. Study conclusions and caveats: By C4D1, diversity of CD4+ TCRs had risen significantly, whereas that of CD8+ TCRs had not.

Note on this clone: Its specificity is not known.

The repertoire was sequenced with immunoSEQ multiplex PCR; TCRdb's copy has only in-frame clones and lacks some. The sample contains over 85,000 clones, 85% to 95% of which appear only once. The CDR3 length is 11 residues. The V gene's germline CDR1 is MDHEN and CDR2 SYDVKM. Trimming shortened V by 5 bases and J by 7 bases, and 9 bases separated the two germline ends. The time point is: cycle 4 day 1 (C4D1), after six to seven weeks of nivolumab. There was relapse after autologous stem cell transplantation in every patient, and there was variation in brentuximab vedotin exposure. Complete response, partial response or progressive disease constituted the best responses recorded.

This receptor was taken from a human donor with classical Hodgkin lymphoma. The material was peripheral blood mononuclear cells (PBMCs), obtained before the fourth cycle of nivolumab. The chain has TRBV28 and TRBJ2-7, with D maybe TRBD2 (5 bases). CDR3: CASSPRGEQYF. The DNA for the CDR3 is TGTGCCAGCAGTCCCCGGGGAGAGCAGTACTTC. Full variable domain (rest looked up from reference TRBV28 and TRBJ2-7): DVKVTQSSRYLVKRTGEKVFLECVQDMDHENMFWYRQDPGLGLRLIYFSYDVKMKEKGDIPEGYSVSREKKERFSLILESASTNQTSMYLCASSPRGEQYFGPGTRLTVT.